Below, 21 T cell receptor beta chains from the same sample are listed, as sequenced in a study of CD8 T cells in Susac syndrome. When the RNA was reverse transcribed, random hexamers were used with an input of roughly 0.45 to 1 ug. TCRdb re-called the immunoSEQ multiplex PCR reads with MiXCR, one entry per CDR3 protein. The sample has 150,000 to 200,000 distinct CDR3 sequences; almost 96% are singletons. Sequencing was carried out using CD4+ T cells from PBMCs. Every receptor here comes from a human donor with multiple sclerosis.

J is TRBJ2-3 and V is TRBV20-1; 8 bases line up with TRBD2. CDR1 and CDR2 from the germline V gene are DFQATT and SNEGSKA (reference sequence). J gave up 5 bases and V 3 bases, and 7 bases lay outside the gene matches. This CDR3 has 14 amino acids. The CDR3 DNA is TGCAGTGCTAGCTTTGGCGGGGGGATAGATACGCAGTATTTT. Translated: CSASFGGGIDTQYF.

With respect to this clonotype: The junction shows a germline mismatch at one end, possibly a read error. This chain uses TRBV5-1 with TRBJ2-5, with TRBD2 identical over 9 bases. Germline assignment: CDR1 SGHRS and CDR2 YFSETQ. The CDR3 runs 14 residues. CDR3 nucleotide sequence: TGTGCCAGCAGCTTAGCGGGGGCCCAAGAGACCCAGTACTTC. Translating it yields CASSLAGAQETQYF.

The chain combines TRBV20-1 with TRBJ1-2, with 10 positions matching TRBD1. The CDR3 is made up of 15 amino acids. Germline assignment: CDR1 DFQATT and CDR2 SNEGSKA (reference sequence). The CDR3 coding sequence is TGCACCCCATTCTGGGACAGGGGAAAGGGAGATGGCTACACCTTC. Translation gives CTPFWDRGKGDGYTF.

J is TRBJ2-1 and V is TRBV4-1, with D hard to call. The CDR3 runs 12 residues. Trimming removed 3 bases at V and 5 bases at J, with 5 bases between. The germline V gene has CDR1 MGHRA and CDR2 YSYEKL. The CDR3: CASSHHNNEQFF. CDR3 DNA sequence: TGCGCCAGCAGCCACCATAACAATGAGCAGTTCTTC.

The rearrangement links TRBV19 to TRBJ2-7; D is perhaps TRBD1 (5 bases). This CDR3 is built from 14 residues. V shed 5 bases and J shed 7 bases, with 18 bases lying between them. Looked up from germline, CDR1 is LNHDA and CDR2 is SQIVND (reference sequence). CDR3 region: CASSPGTGRLEQYF. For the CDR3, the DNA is TGTGCCAGTAGTCCGGGCACAGGAAGGTTAGAGCAGTACTTC.

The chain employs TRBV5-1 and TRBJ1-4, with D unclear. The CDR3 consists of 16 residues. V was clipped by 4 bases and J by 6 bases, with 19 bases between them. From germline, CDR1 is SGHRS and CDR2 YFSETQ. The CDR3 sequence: CASSAIPAGADEKLFF. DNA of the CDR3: TGCGCCAGCAGCGCCATTCCGGCGGGCGCCGATGAAAAACTGTTTTTT.

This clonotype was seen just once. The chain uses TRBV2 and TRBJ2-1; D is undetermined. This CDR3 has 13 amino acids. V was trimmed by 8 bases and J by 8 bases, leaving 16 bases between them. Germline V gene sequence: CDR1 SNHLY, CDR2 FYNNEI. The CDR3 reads CASGVFMSDEQFF. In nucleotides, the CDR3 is TGTGCCAGCGGGGTGTTCATGTCGGATGAGCAGTTCTTC.

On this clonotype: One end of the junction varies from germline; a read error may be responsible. The CDR3 DNA sequence: TGTGCTAGCAGCATCGGGGACAGAATCCAAGAGACCCAGTACTTC. Translated: CASSIGDRIQETQYF. The J gene is TRBJ2-5, the V gene TRBV7-7; 7 bases match TRBD1. Germline values: CDR1 SSHAT, CDR2 FNYEAQ (reference sequence). This CDR3 contains 15 residues.

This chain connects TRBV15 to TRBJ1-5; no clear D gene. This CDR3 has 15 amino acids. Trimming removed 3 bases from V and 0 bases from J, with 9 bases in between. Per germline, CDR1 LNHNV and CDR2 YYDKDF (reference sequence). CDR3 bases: TGTGCCACCAGCAGCCCGGGGATTAGCAATCAGCCCCAGCATTTT. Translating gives CATSSPGISNQPQHF. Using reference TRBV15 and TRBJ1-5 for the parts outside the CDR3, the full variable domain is DAMVIQNPRYQVTQFGKPVTLSCSQTLNHNVMYWYQQKSSQAPKLLFHYYDKDFNNEADTPDNFQSRRPNTSFCFLDIRSPGLGDTAMYLCATSSPGISNQPQHFGDGTRLSIL.

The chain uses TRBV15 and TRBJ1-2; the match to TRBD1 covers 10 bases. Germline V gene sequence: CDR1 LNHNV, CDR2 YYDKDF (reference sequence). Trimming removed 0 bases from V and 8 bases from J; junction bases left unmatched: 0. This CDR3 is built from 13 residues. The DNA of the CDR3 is TGTGCCACCAGCAGAGAGACAGGGGGCGGCTACACCTTC. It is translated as CATSRETGGGYTF. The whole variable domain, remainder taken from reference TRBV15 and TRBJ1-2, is DAMVIQNPRYQVTQFGKPVTLSCSQTLNHNVMYWYQQKSSQAPKLLFHYYDKDFNNEADTPDNFQSRRPNTSFCFLDIRSPGLGDTAMYLCATSRETGGGYTFGSGTRLTVV.

The CDR3 loop reads CSARRAGGRQPQHF. Here the CDR3 DNA reads TGCAGTGCTAGAAGAGCAGGGGGACGCCAGCCCCAGCATTTT. The chain carries TRBV20-1 and TRBJ1-5; 7 positions agree with TRBD1. V lost 2 bases, J lost 7 bases, and 8 bases stayed unmatched. Germline V gene data show CDR1 as DFQATT and CDR2 as SNEGSKA (reference sequence). CDR3 size: 14 residues.

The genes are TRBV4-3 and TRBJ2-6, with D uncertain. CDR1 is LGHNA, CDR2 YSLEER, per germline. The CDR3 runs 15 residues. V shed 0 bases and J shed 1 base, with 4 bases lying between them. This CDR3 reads CASSQDRSGANVLTF. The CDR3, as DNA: TGCGCCAGCAGCCAAGATCGTTCTGGGGCCAACGTCCTGACTTTC.

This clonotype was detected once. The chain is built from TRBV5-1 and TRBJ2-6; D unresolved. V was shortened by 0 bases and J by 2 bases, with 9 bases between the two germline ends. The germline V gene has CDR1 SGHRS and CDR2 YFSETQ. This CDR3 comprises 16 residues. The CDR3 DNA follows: TGCGCCAGCAGCTTGGATATGGTCCCTGGGGCCAACGTCCTGACTTTC. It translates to CASSLDMVPGANVLTF. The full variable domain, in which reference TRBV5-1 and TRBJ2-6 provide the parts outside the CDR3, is KAGVTQTPRYLIKTRGQQVTLSCSPISGHRSVSWYQQTPGQGLQFLFEYFSETQRNKGNFPGRFSGRQFSNSRSEMNVSTLELGDSALYLCASSLDMVPGANVLTFGAGSRLTVL.

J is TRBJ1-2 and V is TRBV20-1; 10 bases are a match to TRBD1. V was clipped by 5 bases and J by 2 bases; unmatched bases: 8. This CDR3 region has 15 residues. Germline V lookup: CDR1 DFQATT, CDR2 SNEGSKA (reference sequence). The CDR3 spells CSAVEPDRGNYGYTF. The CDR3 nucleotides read TGCAGTGCTGTGGAACCGGACAGGGGGAACTATGGCTACACCTTC.

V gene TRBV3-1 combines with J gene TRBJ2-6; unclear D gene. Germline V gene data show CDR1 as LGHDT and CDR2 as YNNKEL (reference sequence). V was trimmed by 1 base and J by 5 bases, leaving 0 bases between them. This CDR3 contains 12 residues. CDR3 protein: CASSQGANVLTF. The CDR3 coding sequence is TGTGCCAGCAGCCAAGGGGCCAACGTCCTGACTTTC.

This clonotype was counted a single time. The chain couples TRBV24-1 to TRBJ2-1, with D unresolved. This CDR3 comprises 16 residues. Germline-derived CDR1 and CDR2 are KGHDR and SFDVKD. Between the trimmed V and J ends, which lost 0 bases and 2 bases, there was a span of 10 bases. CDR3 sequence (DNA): TGTGCCACCAGTGATTTGAACCCCAAGGCCTACAATGAGCAGTTCTTC. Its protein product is CATSDLNPKAYNEQFF.

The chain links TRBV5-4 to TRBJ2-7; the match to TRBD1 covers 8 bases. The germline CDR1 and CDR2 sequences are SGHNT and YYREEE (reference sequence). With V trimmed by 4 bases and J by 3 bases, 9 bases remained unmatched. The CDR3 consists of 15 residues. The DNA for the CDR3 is TGTGCCAGCAGCGCCCGGGACAGGAGCCTCTACGAGCAGTACTTC. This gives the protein CASSARDRSLYEQYF. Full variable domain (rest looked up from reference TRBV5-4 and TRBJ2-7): ETGVTQSPTHLIKTRGQQVTLRCSSQSGHNTVSWYQQALGQGPQFIFQYYREEENGRGNFPPRFSGLQFPNYSSELNVNALELDDSALYLCASSARDRSLYEQYFGPGTRLTVT.

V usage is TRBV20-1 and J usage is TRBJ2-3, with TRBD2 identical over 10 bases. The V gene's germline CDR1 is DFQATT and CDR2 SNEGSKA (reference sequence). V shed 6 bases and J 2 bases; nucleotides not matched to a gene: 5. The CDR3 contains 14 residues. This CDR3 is CSAPSGGYTDTQYF. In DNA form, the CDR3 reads TGCAGTGCACCTAGCGGGGGTTACACAGATACGCAGTATTTT.

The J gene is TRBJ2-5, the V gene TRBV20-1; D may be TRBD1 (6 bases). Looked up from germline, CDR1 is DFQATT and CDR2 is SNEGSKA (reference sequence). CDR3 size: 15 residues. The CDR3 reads CSGQARGTFSETQYF. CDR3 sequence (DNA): TGCAGCGGCCAAGCTAGGGGGACCTTTTCGGAGACCCAGTACTTC.

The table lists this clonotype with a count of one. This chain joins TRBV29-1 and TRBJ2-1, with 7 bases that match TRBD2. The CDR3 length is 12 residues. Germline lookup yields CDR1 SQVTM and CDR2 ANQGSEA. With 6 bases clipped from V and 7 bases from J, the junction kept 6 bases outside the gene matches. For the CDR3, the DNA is TGCAGCGTAAGACGGCGGGAGAATGAGCAGTTCTTC. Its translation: CSVRRRENEQFF.

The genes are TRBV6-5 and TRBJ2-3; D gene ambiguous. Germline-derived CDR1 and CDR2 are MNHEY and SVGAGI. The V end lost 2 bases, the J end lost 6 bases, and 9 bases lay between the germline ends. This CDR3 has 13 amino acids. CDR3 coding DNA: TGTGCCAGCAGTTACATCAGGTCCGATACGCAGTATTTT. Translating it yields CASSYIRSDTQYF.